The present T cell receptor (beta chain) was sequenced within a study of blood T cell repertoires in COVID-19. In Cohort 3, a recovered donor had either two negative PCRs, clearance, or symptom resolution. The CDR3 is 13 residues long. The germline gives CDR1 LNHDA, CDR2 SQIVND (reference sequence). The ends lost 6 bases at V and 0 bases at J; junction bases unmatched: 1. The assay was immunoSEQ multiplex PCR, and TCRdb's table has in-frame clones only and misses some. The sample records 310,000 or so clones, about nine tenths being singletons. The receptor was isolated from a young woman who had recovered from COVID-19. The chain employs TRBV19 and TRBJ1-1; TRBD1 agrees at 7 bases. The sample taken for sequencing was PBMCs or T cells enriched from blood (not recorded which). CDR3 in amino acids: CASRGQLNTEAFF. The CDR3 nucleotides are TGTGCCAGTAGGGGACAGTTGAACACTGAAGCTTTCTTT.